The present TCR beta chain was sequenced within a study of blood T cells in healthy people across ages (dated by TCRdb to 2015 to 2017). Turning to the overall study: In model experiments, template switching captured about one uniquely barcoded TCR beta cDNA molecule for every two T cells. Four age groups were formed from the donors: young (average about 16 years), middle-aged (around 41), aged (under 70) and long-lived (around 82). Two additional independent replicas of 1 million unique cDNA reads from the same blood draw were analyzed for two donors (one aged 18 to 30 and one aged 80 or older). To track age-related changes in TCR beta repertoire diversity, the study relied on deep sequencing normalized with unique cDNA molecular identifiers. To avoid experimental bias, donors of different ages were randomly spread across the sequencing lanes.

The library was generated by 5' RACE. Instrument on record: Illumina HiSeq 2500. A second PCR of roughly 7 to 11 cycles was performed with a sample-barcoded 5' primer and a J-beta primer mix. A unique molecular identifier was introduced onto each TCR beta cDNA molecule by a template-switch 5' adaptor carrying 12 random nucleotides. Each sample yielded at least 2.5 million CDR3-containing paired-end reads. First-strand cDNA was synthesized from all RNA with the Mint cDNA synthesis kit, primed by a TRBC-specific oligonucleotide. Following uracil-DNA glycosylase treatment, all cDNA underwent a first 18-cycle PCR with the universal primers M1SS and BC2_uni_R. The authors processed their data as follows. For normalization, 1 million high-quality reads, each with a distinct molecular identifier, were randomly selected from each sample. Instead of being binned into consensus sequences, reads with shared molecular identifiers were discarded. CDR3 identification, clonotype clustering and error correction used MiTCR with a Q25 quality threshold and the strictest error-elimination algorithm. Lower-bound total TCR beta diversity was estimated with a nonparametric unseen species model using Euler transformation. TCRdb ran its own pipeline on the public reads, namely fastp trimming at Q25 and MiXCR clone calling, and kept in-frame beta chains. CDR3 protein duplicates are merged, each entry listing the most common genes and DNA. TCRdb, rather than the study authors, made the V and J calls. The sample data list about 400,000 distinct CDR3 sequences, and approximately 51% of these were observed just once. The leading ten clones occupy about 54% of the sample.

This clonotype was counted at least ten times. It has no known antigen specificity. No base-level quality is on record; no much larger clone is a single base apart. Including the terminal cysteine and phenylalanine, the CDR3 comprises 13 residues. Here the CDR3 DNA is all that survives: 39 bases in frame from base 1. CDR1 and CDR2, looked up from the germline V gene, are SGHDN and FVKESK. V is shortened by 1 base, J by 2 bases, and the region joining them spans 5 bases. Donors were a few dozen systemically healthy Caucasian individuals from Russia aged 6 to 90 years. Roughly 10 milliliters of peripheral blood were drawn from each donor into EDTA-treated Vacutainer tubes. Ficoll-Paque density-gradient centrifugation was used to isolate PBMCs, with at least 6.5 million per sample. Total RNA was extracted from PBMCs with Trizol reagent, with at least 6 micrograms obtained per sample. For every donor, an aliquot of PBMCs went through flow cytometry to measure the percentages of naive CD45RAhigh/CD27high T cells.

Broad study findings and their caveats: Because profiling used bulk unsorted PBMCs, naive and antigen-experienced compartments could not be compared conclusively. Compared with the aged group, the long-lived group had more naive CD4+ T cells, fewer expanded clones and increased TCR diversity, a pattern suggesting age selection. As age increased, observed TCR beta diversity per million T cells dropped in a roughly linear way, and a significant reduction was already evident by age 40. Estimates of total diversity based on one million sequenced T cells were regarded as lower bounds and as underestimates. Because donor CMV infection status was unknown, age-related changes in expanded clonotypes were potentially confounded. The percentage of naive T cells measured by flow cytometry correlated strongly with observed TCR beta diversity.

The chain is made from TRBV14 and TRBJ1-2; confidence is insufficient to name the D gene. This TCR was sampled from a man in his sixties in good health. Sequencing used blood. The CDR3 in this case is CASSQARNYGYTF. The nucleotide sequence is TGTGCCAGCAGCCAAGCCCGGAACTATGGCTACACCTTC.